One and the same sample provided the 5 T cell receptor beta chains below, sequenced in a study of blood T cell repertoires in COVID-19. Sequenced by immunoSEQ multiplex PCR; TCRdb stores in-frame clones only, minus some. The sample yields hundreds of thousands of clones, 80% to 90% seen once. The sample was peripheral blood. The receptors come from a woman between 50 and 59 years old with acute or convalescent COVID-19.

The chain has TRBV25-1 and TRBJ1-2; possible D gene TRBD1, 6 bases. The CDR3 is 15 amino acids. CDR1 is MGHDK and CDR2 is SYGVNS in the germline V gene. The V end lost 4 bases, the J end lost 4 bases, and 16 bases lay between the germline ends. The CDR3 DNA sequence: TGTGCCAGCAGTGGGGGGCAGGGATATAGCTATGGCTACACCTTC. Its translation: CASSGGQGYSYGYTF.

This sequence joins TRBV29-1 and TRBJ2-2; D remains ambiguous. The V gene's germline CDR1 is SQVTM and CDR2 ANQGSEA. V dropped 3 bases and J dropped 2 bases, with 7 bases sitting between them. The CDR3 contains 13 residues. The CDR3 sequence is CSVEPRNTGELFF. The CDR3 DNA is TGCAGCGTTGAGCCTAGAAACACCGGGGAGCTGTTTTTT.

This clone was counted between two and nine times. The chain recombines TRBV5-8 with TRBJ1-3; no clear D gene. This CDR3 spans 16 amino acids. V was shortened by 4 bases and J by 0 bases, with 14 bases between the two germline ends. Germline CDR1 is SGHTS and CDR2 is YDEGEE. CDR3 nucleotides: TGTGCCAGCAGCCATCTTCCTTCCAGCTCTGGAAACACCATATATTTT. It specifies CASSHLPSSSGNTIYF.

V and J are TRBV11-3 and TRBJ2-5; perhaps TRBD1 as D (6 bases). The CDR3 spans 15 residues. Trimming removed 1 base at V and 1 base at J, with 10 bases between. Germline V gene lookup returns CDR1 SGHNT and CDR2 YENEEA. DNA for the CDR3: TGTGCCAGCAGCTTAGCAGGGGCAGCCCAAGAGACCCAGTACTTC. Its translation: CASSLAGAAQETQYF.

The chain's CDR3 is CASRPTGPYYEQYF. CDR3 nucleotide sequence: TGTGCCAGCAGACCAACAGGGCCCTACTACGAGCAGTACTTC. This chain connects TRBV6-5 to TRBJ2-7; D is possibly TRBD1 (6 bases). V was clipped by 6 bases and J by 3 bases, with 15 bases between them. CDR3 length equals 14 residues. Germline-derived CDR1 and CDR2 are MNHEY and SVGAGI.